This T cell receptor beta chain was captured in a study of T cell changes during pregnancy in multiple sclerosis. The CDR3 is 13 amino acids. Germline CDR1 and CDR2: LNHDA and SQIVND (reference sequence). Trimming removed 7 bases from V and 2 bases from J, with 11 bases in between. TCRdb keeps only in-frame clones here, not all; method: immunoSEQ multiplex PCR. This table has 40,000 to 45,000 clones, approximately 90% appearing once. The V and J genes are TRBV19 and TRBJ1-2, with D perhaps matching TRBD1 (6 bases). Sequences were derived from CD4+ T cells from peripheral blood mononuclear cells, sampled before pregnancy. This TCR derives from a female donor with multiple sclerosis, enrolled in a pregnancy study. The CDR3 DNA reads TGTGCCAGTAACCAGGGGAAGAACTATGGCTACACCTTC. Translated: CASNQGKNYGYTF.